This TCR beta chain was sequenced during a study of cytomegalovirus exposure and HLA in healthy donors. Study conclusions and caveats: One later analysis reportedly identified an Asian-associated ancestry cluster that showed fewer N-insertions than the approximately 670-donor mean. The majority of CMV-associated TCR beta chains were reported as apparently HLA-restricted in a later analysis.

Concerning this clone itself: Its antigen is unknown.

The J segment lost 3 bases and the V segment lost 10 bases, leaving 10 bases of the junction unmatched. This CDR3 has 14 amino acids. Per germline, CDR1 ENHRY and CDR2 SYGVKD. Vbeta (60) and Jbeta (13) primers were used in the PCR. Generated by immunoSEQ multiplex PCR, the TCRdb table keeps only in-frame clones and is missing some. The ten top clones account for approximately 13%, within a sample of about 52,000 clones. The source is a woman in her sixties or seventies in good health and CMV-seropositive. This rearrangement joins TRBV10-3 to TRBJ1-1, with TRBD1 matching 8 bases. The sample taken for sequencing was PBMCs. The CDR3 loop is CASGRTGKDTEAFF. The CDR3 bases are TGTGCCAGTGGACGGACAGGGAAGGACACTGAAGCTTTCTTT.